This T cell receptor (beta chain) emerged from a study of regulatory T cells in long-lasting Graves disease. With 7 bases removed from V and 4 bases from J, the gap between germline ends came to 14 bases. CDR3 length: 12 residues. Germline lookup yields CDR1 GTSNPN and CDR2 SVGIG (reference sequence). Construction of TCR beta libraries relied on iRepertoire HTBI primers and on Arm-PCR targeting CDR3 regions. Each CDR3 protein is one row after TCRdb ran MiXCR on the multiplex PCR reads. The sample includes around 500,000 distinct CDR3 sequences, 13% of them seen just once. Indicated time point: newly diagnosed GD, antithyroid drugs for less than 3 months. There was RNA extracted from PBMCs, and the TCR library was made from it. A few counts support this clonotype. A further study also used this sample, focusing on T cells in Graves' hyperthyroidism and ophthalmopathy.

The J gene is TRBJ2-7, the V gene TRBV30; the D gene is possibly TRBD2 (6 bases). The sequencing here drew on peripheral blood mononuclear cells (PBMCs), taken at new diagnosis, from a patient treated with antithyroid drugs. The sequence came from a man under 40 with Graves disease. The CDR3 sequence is CALRLAPYEQYF. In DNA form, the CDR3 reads TGTGCCTTGCGGCTAGCGCCTTACGAGCAGTACTTC. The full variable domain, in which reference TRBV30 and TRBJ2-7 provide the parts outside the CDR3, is SQTIHQWPATLVQPVGSPLSLECTVEGTSNPNLYWYRQAAGRGLQLLFYSVGIGQISSEVPQNLSASRPQDRQFILSSKKLLLSDSGFYLCALRLAPYEQYFGPGTRLTVT.